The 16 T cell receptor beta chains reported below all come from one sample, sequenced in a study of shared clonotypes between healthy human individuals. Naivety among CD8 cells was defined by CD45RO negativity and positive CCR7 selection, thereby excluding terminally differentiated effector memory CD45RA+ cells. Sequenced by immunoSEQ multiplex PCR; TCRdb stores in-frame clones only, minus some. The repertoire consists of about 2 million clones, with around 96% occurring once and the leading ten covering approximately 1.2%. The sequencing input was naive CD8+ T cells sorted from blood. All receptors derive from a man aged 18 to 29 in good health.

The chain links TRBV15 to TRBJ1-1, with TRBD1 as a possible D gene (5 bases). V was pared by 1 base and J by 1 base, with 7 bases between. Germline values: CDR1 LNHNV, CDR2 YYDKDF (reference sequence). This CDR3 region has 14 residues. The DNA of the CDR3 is TGTGCCACCAGCAGAGTTGGACAGAACACTGAAGCTTTCTTT. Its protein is CATSRVGQNTEAFF.

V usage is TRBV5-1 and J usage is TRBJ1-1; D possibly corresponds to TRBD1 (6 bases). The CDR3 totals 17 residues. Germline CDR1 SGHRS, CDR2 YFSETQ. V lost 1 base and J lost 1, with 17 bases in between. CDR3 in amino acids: CASSLLLPQGPNTEAFF. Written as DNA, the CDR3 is TGCGCCAGCAGCTTGCTGCTCCCCCAGGGGCCGAACACTGAAGCTTTCTTT.

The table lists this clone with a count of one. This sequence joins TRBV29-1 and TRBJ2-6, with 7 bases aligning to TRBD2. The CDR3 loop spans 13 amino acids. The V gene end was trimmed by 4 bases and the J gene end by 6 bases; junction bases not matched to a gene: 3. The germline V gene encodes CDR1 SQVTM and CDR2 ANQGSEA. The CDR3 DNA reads TGCAGCGTTGTTGGGGGGGTGGCCAACGTCCTGACTTTC. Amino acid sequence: CSVVGGVANVLTF.

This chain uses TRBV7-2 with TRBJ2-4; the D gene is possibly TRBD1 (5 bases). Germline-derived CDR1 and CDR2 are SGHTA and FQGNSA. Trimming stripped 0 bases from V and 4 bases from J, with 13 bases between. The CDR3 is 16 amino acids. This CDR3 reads CASSLASQGIKNIQYF. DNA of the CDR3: TGTGCCAGCAGCTTAGCGTCGCAGGGTATTAAAAACATTCAGTACTTC.

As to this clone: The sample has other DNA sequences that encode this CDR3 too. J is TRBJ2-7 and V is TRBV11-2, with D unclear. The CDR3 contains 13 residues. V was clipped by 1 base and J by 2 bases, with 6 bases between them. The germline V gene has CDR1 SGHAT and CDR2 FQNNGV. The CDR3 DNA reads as TGTGCCAGCAGCTTAGGCCCAACCTACGAGCAGTACTTC. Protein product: CASSLGPTYEQYF.

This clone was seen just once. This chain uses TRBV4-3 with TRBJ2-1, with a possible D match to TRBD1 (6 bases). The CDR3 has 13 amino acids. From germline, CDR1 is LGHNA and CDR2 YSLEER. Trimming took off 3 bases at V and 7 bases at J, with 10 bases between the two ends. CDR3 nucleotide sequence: TGCGCCAGCAGCCAGGACGGACAGAATGAGCAGTTCTTC. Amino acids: CASSQDGQNEQFF.

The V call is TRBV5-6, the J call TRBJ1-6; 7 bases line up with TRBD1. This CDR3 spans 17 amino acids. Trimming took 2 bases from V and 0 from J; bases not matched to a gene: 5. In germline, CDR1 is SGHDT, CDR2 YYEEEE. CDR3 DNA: TGTGCCAGCAGCTTACCACAGGGGCTCTCCTATAATTCACCCCTCCACTTT. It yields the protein CASSLPQGLSYNSPLHF.

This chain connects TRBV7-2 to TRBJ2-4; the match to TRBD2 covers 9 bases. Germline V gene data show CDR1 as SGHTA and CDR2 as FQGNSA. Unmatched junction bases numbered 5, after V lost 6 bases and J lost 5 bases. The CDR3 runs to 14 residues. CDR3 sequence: CASRVSGSENIQYF. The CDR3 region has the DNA TGTGCCAGCAGGGTTAGCGGGAGTGAAAACATTCAGTACTTC.

CDR3 coding DNA: TGTGCCAGCAGCAAAGCAACAAGCCCGGACGGAGGAGAGACCCAGTACTTC. Amino acid sequence: CASSKATSPDGGETQYF. The chain joins TRBV5-4 to TRBJ2-5, with D possibly TRBD2 on 5 matching bases. Trimming removed 4 bases at V and 4 bases at J, with 23 bases between. This CDR3 spans 17 amino acids. Germline CDR1 SGHNT, CDR2 YYREEE (reference sequence).

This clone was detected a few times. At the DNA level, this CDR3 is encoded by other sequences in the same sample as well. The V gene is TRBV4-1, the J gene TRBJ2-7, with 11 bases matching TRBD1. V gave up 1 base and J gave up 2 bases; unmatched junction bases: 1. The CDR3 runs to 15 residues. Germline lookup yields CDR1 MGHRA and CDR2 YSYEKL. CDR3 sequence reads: CASSQAGQGAYEQYF. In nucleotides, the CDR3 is TGCGCCAGCAGCCAAGCGGGACAGGGGGCCTACGAGCAGTACTTC.

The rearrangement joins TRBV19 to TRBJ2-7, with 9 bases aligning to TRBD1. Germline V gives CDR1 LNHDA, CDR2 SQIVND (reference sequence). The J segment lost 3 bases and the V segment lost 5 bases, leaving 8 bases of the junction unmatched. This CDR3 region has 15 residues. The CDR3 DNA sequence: TGTGCCAGTAGTGTCGATGGACAGGGGAGCTACGAGCAGTACTTC. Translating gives CASSVDGQGSYEQYF.

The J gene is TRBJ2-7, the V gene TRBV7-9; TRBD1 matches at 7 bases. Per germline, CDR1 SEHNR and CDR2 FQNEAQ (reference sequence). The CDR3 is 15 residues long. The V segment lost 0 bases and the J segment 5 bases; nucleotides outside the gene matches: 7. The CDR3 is CASSLAGGLFDEQYF. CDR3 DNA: TGTGCCAGCAGCTTAGCAGGGGGCCTCTTTGACGAGCAGTACTTC.

The CDR3 loop is CASSYPPSGADTEAFF. CDR3 sequence (DNA): TGTGCCAGCAGTTACCCCCCATCAGGGGCGGACACTGAAGCTTTCTTT. V gene TRBV6-6 combines with J gene TRBJ1-1; the D gene is possibly TRBD1 (6 bases). Germline V gene sequence: CDR1 MNHNY, CDR2 SVGAGI (reference sequence). This CDR3 spans 16 amino acids. V was clipped by 2 bases and J by 3 bases, with 16 bases between them.

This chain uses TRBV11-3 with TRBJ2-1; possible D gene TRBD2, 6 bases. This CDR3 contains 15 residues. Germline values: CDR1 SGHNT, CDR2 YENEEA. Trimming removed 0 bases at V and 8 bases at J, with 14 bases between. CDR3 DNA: TGTGCCAGCAGCTTAGAGGGGGGATTAAACGATGAGCAGTTCTTC. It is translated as CASSLEGGLNDEQFF.

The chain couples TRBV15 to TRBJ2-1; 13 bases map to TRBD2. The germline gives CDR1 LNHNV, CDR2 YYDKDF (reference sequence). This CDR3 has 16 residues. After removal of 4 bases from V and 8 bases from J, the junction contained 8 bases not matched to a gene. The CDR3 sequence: CATSIGLAGDLYEQFF. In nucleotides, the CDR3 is TGTGCCACCAGCATCGGACTAGCGGGAGATTTATATGAGCAGTTCTTC.

Here the CDR3 reads CASSFSAGAFYNEQFF. CDR3 bases: TGTGCCAGCAGTTTTTCAGCGGGAGCGTTTTACAATGAGCAGTTCTTC. V is TRBV27 and J is TRBJ2-1; TRBD2 agrees at 8 bases. CDR3 size: 16 residues. V gave up 3 bases and J gave up 4 bases; unmatched junction bases: 8. CDR1 is MNHEY, CDR2 SMNVEV, per germline (reference sequence).